A selection of T cell receptor beta chains follows, all from one sample in a study of blood T cell repertoires in COVID-19. TCRdb's copy holds only in-frame clones and misses some; the assay was immunoSEQ multiplex PCR. The sample includes 65,000 to 70,000 clones, about four fifths of them seen just once. Sequencing was carried out using peripheral blood. These receptors were collected from a woman aged 55-70 years with acute or convalescent COVID-19. Each CDR3 is given with its conserved first and last residue. The D gene is left open where the match is weak. Clone size is not always given. Where it is, it says once, few, many or a class for expanded clones.

cdr3_aa | cdr3_nt | clone_size | j_call | v_call | d_call
CASSPGTGNGYTF | TGCGCCAGCAGCCCCGGTACGGGAAATGGCTACACCTTC | once | TRBJ1-2 | TRBV5-1 | -
CASSRTGWSYEQYF | TGTGCCAGCAGCCGGACAGGGTGGTCCTACGAGCAGTACTTC | - | TRBJ2-7 | TRBV14 | TRBD1
CASSVMGQSNEQFF | TGTGCCAGCAGCGTAATGGGACAGTCTAATGAGCAGTTCTTC | - | TRBJ2-1 | TRBV9 | TRBD1
CATSDRNFQNTEAFF | TGTGCCACGTCCGACAGGAACTTCCAGAACACTGAAGCTTTCTTT | - | TRBJ1-1 | TRBV19 | -
CASSLDRGQSLKPYF | TGTGCCAGCAGCTTAGACAGGGGGCAGTCTCTCAAGCCGTATTTT | once | TRBJ2-3 | TRBV7-2 | TRBD1
CASSTGQGARGYTF | TGTGCCAGCAGCACAGGACAGGGGGCGCGAGGCTACACCTTC | - | TRBJ1-2 | TRBV5-4 | TRBD1
CASSDGTGSRDTEAFF | TGTGCCAGCAGTGACGGGACAGGGAGTAGGGACACTGAAGCTTTCTTT | few | TRBJ1-1 | TRBV6-1 | TRBD1
CASSIEPGANVLTF | TGTGCCAGCAGCATAGAACCGGGGGCCAACGTCCTGACTTTC | few | TRBJ2-6 | TRBV5-4 | -
CASSPAGGGAEAFF | TGTGCCAGCAGCCCAGCGGGGGGTGGGGCTGAAGCTTTCTTT | - | TRBJ1-1 | TRBV7-9 | -
CASSLDSSLLNTEAFF | TGTGCCAGCAGCTTAGATAGCAGCCTCTTGAACACTGAAGCTTTCTTT | - | TRBJ1-1 | TRBV11-2 | -
CASGGNTEAFF | TGTGCCAGCGGCGGGAACACTGAAGCTTTCTTT | - | TRBJ1-1 | TRBV7-9 | -
CASSFGLAGVNYEQYF | TGTGCCAGCAGCTTTGGGCTAGCGGGGGTAAACTACGAGCAGTACTTC | - | TRBJ2-7 | TRBV13 | TRBD2
CASSPSGGSASTDTQYF | TGTGCCAGCAGCCCTAGCGGGGGGTCAGCTAGCACAGATACGCAGTATTTT | - | TRBJ2-3 | TRBV7-2 | TRBD2
CAWSVPGNNQPQHF | TGTGCCTGGAGTGTACCAGGGAACAATCAGCCCCAGCATTTT | - | TRBJ1-5 | TRBV30 | -
CASSGGGGGYTF | TGTGCCAGCAGCGGGGGAGGAGGTGGCTACACCTTC | - | TRBJ1-2 | TRBV3-1/TRBV3-2 | -
CASSRGRVAGYTF | TGTGCCAGCAGCCGTGGGAGGGTGGCTGGCTACACCTTC | - | TRBJ1-2 | TRBV7-2 | -
CASSLDPGTVSTDTQYF | TGTGCCAGCAGCTTAGACCCCGGGACAGTGAGCACAGATACGCAGTATTTT | - | TRBJ2-3 | TRBV7-8 | TRBD1
CASSSGPGQSTYEQYF | TGTGCCAGCAGCTCAGGCCCGGGACAGTCAACCTACGAGCAGTACTTC | - | TRBJ2-7 | TRBV5-5 | TRBD1
CASSNDRGGETQYF | TGTGCCAGCAGCAACGACAGGGGAGGAGAGACCCAGTACTTC | few | TRBJ2-5 | TRBV21-1 | -
CASRDRVMWTQYF | TGTGCCAGCAGGGACAGGGTAATGTGGACCCAGTACTTC | - | TRBJ2-5 | TRBV6-5 | TRBD1
CASGSLDRVYEQYF | TGTGCTAGTGGTAGCCTAGACAGGGTGTACGAGCAGTACTTC | - | TRBJ2-7 | TRBV12-5 | TRBD1
CASREGNMNTEAFF | TGTGCCAGTAGGGAGGGGAATATGAACACTGAAGCTTTCTTT | - | TRBJ1-1 | TRBV19 | -
CASTPGSSYNSPLHF | TGTGCCAGTACCCCCGGTAGCTCCTATAATTCACCCCTCCACTTT | - | TRBJ1-6 | TRBV19 | -
CASGLGVIQPQHF | TGTGCTAGTGGCCTAGGGGTTATTCAGCCCCAGCATTTT | - | TRBJ1-5 | TRBV12-5 | -
CASSLAGLAGGLGEQFF | TGCGCCAGCAGCTTGGCGGGACTAGCGGGGGGCTTGGGTGAGCAGTTCTTC | - | TRBJ2-1 | TRBV5-1 | TRBD2
CASSPSTGTYNSPLHF | TGTGCCAGCAGCCCCAGTACGGGGACCTATAATTCACCCCTCCACTTT | - | TRBJ1-6 | TRBV5-4 | -
CAWRRTGRNYGYTF | TGTGCCTGGAGGAGGACAGGCCGAAACTATGGCTACACCTTC | few | TRBJ1-2 | TRBV30 | TRBD1
CASSRRGGPADTQYF | TGTGCCAGCAGTCGGCGGGGGGGCCCCGCAGATACGCAGTATTTT | - | TRBJ2-3 | TRBV6-2/TRBV6-3 | TRBD2
CASSLDFKARLFF | TGTGCCAGCAGCTTAGATTTTAAAGCGAGGCTGTTCTTC | few | TRBJ2-1 | TRBV11-2 | -
CASSEAGNSYEQYF | TGTGCCAGCAGTGAAGCCGGGAACTCCTACGAGCAGTACTTC | - | TRBJ2-7 | TRBV2 | -
CASSPSADTQYF | TGTGCCAGCAGTCCGAGCGCAGATACGCAGTATTTT | once | TRBJ2-3 | TRBV7-7 | -
CASSGRRDGRYMNTEAFF | TGTGCCAGCAGTGGAAGGAGGGACGGACGATACATGAACACTGAAGCTTTCTTT | - | TRBJ1-1 | TRBV6-1 | -
CASSTATGTQPQHF | TGTGCCAGCAGTACGGCGACAGGGACTCAGCCCCAGCATTTT | once | TRBJ1-5 | TRBV25-1 | TRBD1
CASSAVSANTGELFF | TGCGCCAGCAGCGCAGTTAGCGCGAACACCGGGGAGCTGTTTTTT | - | TRBJ2-2 | TRBV5-1 | -
CASSLTGGTEAFF | TGTGCCAGCAGCTTAACCGGGGGTACTGAAGCTTTCTTT | - | TRBJ1-1 | TRBV7-9 | -
CASSSGQGVSEQFF | TGCGCCAGCAGCTCGGGACAGGGGGTTAGTGAGCAGTTCTTC | - | TRBJ2-1 | TRBV5-1 | TRBD1
CASSIDGGQGGGYTF | TGTGCCAGTAGTATAGATGGCGGCCAGGGGGGTGGCTACACCTTC | - | TRBJ1-2 | TRBV19 | TRBD1
CASSLVQGDTGELFF | TGTGCCAGCAGCTTGGTTCAGGGGGACACCGGGGAGCTGTTTTTT | - | TRBJ2-2 | TRBV5-4 | TRBD1
CASSPSRQGSQGSYNEQFF | TGTGCCAGCTCACCATCCCGACAGGGGAGTCAAGGATCCTACAATGAGCAGTTCTTC | - | TRBJ2-1 | TRBV18 | TRBD1
CASSPRDRAPKAFF | TGTGCCAGTAGTCCGAGGGACAGGGCCCCTAAAGCTTTCTTT | few | TRBJ1-1 | TRBV19 | TRBD1
CASSPGQAYATNYGYTF | TGTGCCAGCAGCCCAGGACAGGCGTACGCGACTAACTATGGCTACACCTTC | - | TRBJ1-2 | TRBV14 | TRBD1
CASSLVWGDYGYTF | TGTGCCAGCAGCTTAGTTTGGGGGGACTATGGCTACACCTTC | - | TRBJ1-2 | TRBV7-2 | -
CASSLVGGRTTGELFF | TGTGCCAGCAGCTTAGTAGGGGGAAGGACCACCGGGGAGCTGTTTTTT | - | TRBJ2-2 | TRBV7-9 | -